This T cell receptor (beta chain) was captured in a study of Ad26.COV2.S vaccination and SARS-CoV-2 variants. Study summary: Donor was assigned to the Ad26.COV2.S arm of trial COV1001. Findings and limits, study-wide: Across vaccine and placebo recipients, the breadth of non-spike TCRs was similar. The breadth of spike-specific CD8+ and CD4+ T cell responses after vaccination was reportedly substantial. People who got the vaccine had more spike-specific TCR breadth than people who got placebo.

Between the trimmed V and J ends, which lost 4 bases and 0 bases, there was a span of 13 bases. The CDR3 runs 15 residues. Germline CDR1 reads WSHSY; CDR2 reads SAAADI. In the case of this clone: Its target is not known.

Regarding treatment: roughly 18 received Ad26.COV2.S at low or high dose, single or two shots; a few received placebo; per-sample allocation not given. The investigators took samples on day 63 after the first vaccine or placebo injection. The repertoire was sequenced with immunoSEQ multiplex PCR; TCRdb's copy has only in-frame clones and lacks some. Found here are nearly 400,000 clones, 89% of them singletons; the top ten hold under 2%. The sample was peripheral blood, taken in a trial of Ad26.COV2.S vaccine versus placebo. V is TRBV10-2 and J is TRBJ2-7; a possible D gene is TRBD2 (6 bases). This sequence was found in a person between 18 and 65 years old who received the Ad26.COV2.S COVID-19 vaccine or a placebo. The CDR3 sequence is CASSGEAMSSYEQYF. In nucleotides, the CDR3 is TGCGCCAGCAGTGGGGAGGCGATGAGCTCCTACGAGCAGTACTTC.